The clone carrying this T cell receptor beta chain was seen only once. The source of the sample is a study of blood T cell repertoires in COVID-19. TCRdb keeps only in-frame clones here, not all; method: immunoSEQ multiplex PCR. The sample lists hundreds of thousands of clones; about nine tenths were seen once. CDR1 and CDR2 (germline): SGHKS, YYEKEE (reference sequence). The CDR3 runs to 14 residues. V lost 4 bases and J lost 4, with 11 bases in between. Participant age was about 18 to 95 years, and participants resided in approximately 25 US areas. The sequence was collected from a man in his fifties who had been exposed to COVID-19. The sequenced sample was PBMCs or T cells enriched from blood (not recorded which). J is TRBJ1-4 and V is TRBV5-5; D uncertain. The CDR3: CASSPRGYNEKLFF. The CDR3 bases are TGTGCCAGCAGCCCACGGGGTTATAATGAAAAACTGTTTTTT.